The 24 T cell receptor beta chains given below trace back to one sample, sequenced in a study of T cells after yellow fever vaccination (dated by TCRdb to the late 2010s). Interpreted using the paper, the treatment or condition label stands for: live attenuated yellow fever vaccine strain. Libraries were prepared through 5' RACE. TCRdb records Illumina HiSeq 2500 as the sequencer. TCRdb trimmed public reads at Q25 via fastp, called clones via MiXCR and kept in-frame beta chains. Entries are consolidated by CDR3 protein sequence, retaining the most common genes and DNA. In this sample the table shows a few hundred thousand distinct CDR3 sequences, around 17% of which occur a single time. The ten largest clones represent 17% of the sample. The specimen comprised PBMCs, sampled 4 to 5 days after the first yellow fever vaccination. The receptor source for this set is a young man who received the YFV17D yellow fever vaccine.

J is TRBJ1-1 and V is TRBV2; D is unresolved. The length of the CDR3 is 13 residues. V shed 7 bases and J shed 11 bases, with 20 bases lying between them. Germline CDR1 and CDR2: SNHLY and FYNNEI. This chain's CDR3 is CASIFGPGGRAFF. The CDR3 DNA follows: TGTGCCAGCATTTTTGGGCCCGGTGGTCGGGCTTTCTTT.

The sample holds a few counts of this clonotype. The chain carries TRBV6-5 and TRBJ1-3, with D perhaps matching TRBD1 (6 bases). In germline, CDR1 is MNHEY, CDR2 SVGAGI. V was shortened by 4 bases and J by 0 bases, with 19 bases between the two germline ends. The CDR3 runs 18 residues. The CDR3 DNA is TGTGCCAGCAGTTCTCACCTTCCGACAGGCTTCTCTGGAAACACCATATATTTT. Translation: CASSSHLPTGFSGNTIYF.

The chain employs TRBV7-6 and TRBJ1-5, with D possibly being TRBD1 (6 bases). The CDR3 extends over 13 amino acids. CDR1 is SGHVS, CDR2 FNYEAQ, per germline. The V end was cut by 6 bases, the J end by 6 bases, with 12 bases between. The CDR3 DNA follows: TGTGCCAGCAGGTCAGGGGTCGGTCAGCCCCAGCATTTT. It translates to CASRSGVGQPQHF.

This chain joins TRBV20-1 and TRBJ2-7, with D possibly matching TRBD1 (7 bases). CDR3 length: 14 residues. The V gene's germline CDR1 is DFQATT and CDR2 SNEGSKA (reference sequence). Trimming cost V 2 bases and J 4 bases, with 15 bases left between them. For the CDR3, the DNA is TGCAGTGCTAGATCGCAGGGGGGATATTACGAGCAGTACGTC. Translated, it gives CSARSQGGYYEQYV.

This chain uses TRBV12-3 or TRBV12-4 with TRBJ1-4, with D hard to call. Trimming cost V 7 bases and J 4 bases, with 7 bases left between them. This CDR3 comprises 12 residues. CDR3 bases: TGTGCCAGCACTTCGGATAATGAAAAACTGTTTTTT. Its protein product is CASTSDNEKLFF.

This clonotype was seen only a few times. The genes are TRBV7-8 and TRBJ2-1; a weak D match, TRBD2 (5 bases). Trimming removed 2 bases from V and 1 base from J, with 9 bases in between. CDR1 SGHVS and CDR2 FQNEAQ come from the germline V gene. The CDR3 length is 15 residues. The CDR3 bases are TGTGCCAGCAGCTTATGGACTCTTTCCTACAATGAGCAGTTCTTC. It is translated as CASSLWTLSYNEQFF.

This clonotype was recorded a few times. V and J are TRBV25-1 and TRBJ1-6, with no clear D. The CDR3 contains 13 residues. The germline V and J ends were trimmed by 0 bases and 14 bases, with 11 bases remaining between them. Germline-derived CDR1 and CDR2 are MGHDK and SYGVNS. The CDR3 coding sequence is TGTGCCAGCAGTGAATACCCTAAGGTTGCCCTCCACTTT. Translated, it gives CASSEYPKVALHF.

In this sample, this clonotype turned up a few times. This chain uses TRBV7-3 with TRBJ1-2; D not certain. V lost 4 bases and J lost 6, with 18 bases in between. The CDR3 length is 15 residues. From germline, CDR1 is SGHTA and CDR2 FQGTGA. This chain's CDR3 is CASSSRTPKRHGYTF. Here the CDR3 DNA reads TGTGCCAGCAGCTCCAGGACGCCGAAAAGGCATGGCTACACCTTC.

The genes are TRBV5-1 and TRBJ2-3, with 9 bases matching TRBD2. V shed 2 bases and J 5 bases; nucleotides not matched to a gene: 9. From germline, CDR1 is SGHRS and CDR2 YFSETQ. CDR3 length equals 16 residues. DNA of the CDR3: TGCGCCAGCAGCTTCCGGTCTAGCGGGGTCCTAGATACGCAGTATTTT. Amino acids: CASSFRSSGVLDTQYF.

This clonotype was seen more than once but under ten times. The chain recombines TRBV5-1 with TRBJ2-3, with unresolved D. V lost 1 base and J 1 base, leaving 7 bases between the germline ends. Looked up from germline, CDR1 is SGHRS and CDR2 is YFSETQ. The length of the CDR3 is 14 residues. The CDR3: CASSLTHGTDTQYF. CDR3 DNA sequence: TGCGCCAGCAGCTTGACTCATGGCACAGATACGCAGTATTTT.

This clonotype has a handful of counts. This chain joins TRBV7-9 and TRBJ2-1; the D is unclear. Between the trimmed V and J ends, which lost 4 bases and 9 bases, there was a span of 22 bases. The CDR3 is made up of 16 amino acids. Germline V CDR1 and CDR2: SEHNR, FQNEAQ (reference sequence). DNA for the CDR3: TGTGCCAGCAGCTCCTCTCTAGTTACCCAGGATAGTGAGCAGTTCTTC. Its translation: CASSSSLVTQDSEQFF.

The CDR3: CASSQDTGTSEQFF. CDR3 nucleotide sequence: TGTGCCAGCAGCCAAGATACGGGTACCAGTGAGCAGTTCTTC. This sequence joins TRBV3-1 and TRBJ2-1; no reliable D call. V was trimmed by 0 bases and J by 9 bases, leaving 12 bases between them. The CDR3 spans 14 residues. Germline CDR1 is LGHDT and CDR2 is YNNKEL (reference sequence).

V gene TRBV24-1 combines with J gene TRBJ2-5, with D possibly being TRBD2 (5 bases). The CDR3 has 15 amino acids. The V gene's germline CDR1 is KGHDR and CDR2 SFDVKD. V was shortened by 2 bases and J by 0 bases, with 9 bases between the two germline ends. The DNA of the CDR3 is TGTGCCACCAGTGATTCGGGAAAGTACCAAGAGACCCAGTACTTC. Its translation is CATSDSGKYQETQYF.

The chain couples TRBV5-1 to TRBJ2-1; TRBD2 agrees at 7 bases. This CDR3 has 17 amino acids. CDR1 and CDR2 (germline): SGHRS, YFSETQ. Trimming removed 0 bases from V and 9 bases from J; junction bases left unmatched: 15. DNA for the CDR3: TGCGCCAGCAGCTTGGAGGGTGTACTAGCGCTTGGTCTTGAGCAGTTCTTC. Protein: CASSLEGVLALGLEQFF.

J is TRBJ1-6 and V is TRBV14; TRBD1 might be the D (5 bases). This CDR3 comprises 17 residues. Trimming removed 3 bases at V and 10 bases at J, with 22 bases between. The germline V gene encodes CDR1 SGHDN and CDR2 FVKESK. CDR3 coding DNA: TGTGCCAGCAGCCACCGAGCCGCCGGGGGACTTGGGTCACCCCTCCACTTT. This codes for CASSHRAAGGLGSPLHF.

The table lists this clonotype with many counts. The rearrangement uses TRBV20-1 and TRBJ2-3, with 9 positions matching TRBD2. CDR1 is DFQATT, CDR2 SNEGSKA, per germline (reference sequence). The V and J ends lost 3 bases and 4 bases, in that order; junction bases with no gene match: 8. This CDR3 region has 15 residues. The CDR3 coding sequence is TGCAGTGCTAGTCGTGCTAGCGGGGCGGCAGATACGCAGTATTTT. As protein: CSASRASGAADTQYF.

This rearrangement joins TRBV20-1 to TRBJ2-1; 7 bases align to TRBD2. V shed 2 bases, J shed 0 bases, and the junction held 4 bases outside the gene matches. Looked up from germline, CDR1 is DFQATT and CDR2 is SNEGSKA (reference sequence). This CDR3 comprises 15 residues. The CDR3 DNA reads TGCAGTGCTAGAAGGCGGGGGAGCTCCTACAATGAGCAGTTCTTC. Protein sequence: CSARRRGSSYNEQFF.

The chain combines TRBV7-9 with TRBJ2-7; 10 nucleotides align to TRBD1. Germline assignment: CDR1 SEHNR and CDR2 FQNEAQ (reference sequence). V dropped 4 bases and J dropped 3; count of bases not matched to a gene: 12. This CDR3 contains 17 residues. The CDR3 loop is CASSSSRGQGNFYEQYV. As DNA, the CDR3 is TGTGCCAGCAGCTCGTCCCGGGGACAGGGGAACTTCTACGAGCAGTACGTC.

The rearrangement links TRBV7-8 to TRBJ1-1; D is possibly TRBD1 (5 bases). Germline V gene lookup returns CDR1 SGHVS and CDR2 FQNEAQ. The CDR3 has 13 residues. V was pared by 5 bases and J by 11 bases, with 18 bases between. The CDR3 sequence is CASSLTWGETAFF. The CDR3 nucleotides read TGTGCCAGCAGCCTAACGTGGGGGGAGACCGCTTTCTTT.

The rearrangement joins TRBV5-4 to TRBJ2-2; D gene unclear. Trimming removed 4 bases from V and 2 bases from J, with 12 bases in between. This CDR3 spans 15 amino acids. Germline V CDR1 and CDR2: SGHNT, YYREEE (reference sequence). The CDR3 loop is CASSPPFRNTGELFF. The CDR3 coding sequence is TGTGCCAGCAGCCCCCCTTTCAGAAACACCGGGGAGCTGTTTTTT.

The V gene is TRBV7-9, the J gene TRBJ1-2; TRBD1 matches 9 bases. The CDR3 is 16 amino acids. Germline values: CDR1 SEHNR, CDR2 FQNEAQ (reference sequence). V lost 5 bases, J lost 0 bases, and 7 bases stayed unmatched. The CDR3 loop reads CASSLRDRATNYGYTF. The CDR3 DNA reads as TGTGCCAGCAGCCTCCGGGACAGGGCAACTAACTATGGCTACACCTTC.

This chain uses TRBV9 with TRBJ2-2; the D gene is possibly TRBD2 (6 bases). The V gene's germline CDR1 is SGDLS and CDR2 YYNGEE. V lost 5 bases, J lost 6 bases, and 17 bases lay in between. The CDR3 totals 15 residues. CDR3: CASRGGSGMAGELFF. CDR3 bases: TGTGCCAGCAGAGGAGGGTCGGGGATGGCCGGGGAGCTGTTTTTT.

V gene TRBV4-3 combines with J gene TRBJ1-3; 10 positions agree with TRBD1. Trimming removed 1 base from V and 2 bases from J; junction bases left unmatched: 5. Germline CDR1 and CDR2: LGHNA and YSLEER. CDR3 length: 17 residues. Written as DNA, the CDR3 is TGCGCCAGCAGCCAAGCGACAGGGGGCTCGACTGGAAACACCATATATTTT. It codes for CASSQATGGSTGNTIYF.

This clonotype was detected ten times or more. This rearrangement joins TRBV12-3 or TRBV12-4 to TRBJ1-5; 8 bases align to TRBD1. The V gene end was trimmed by 5 bases and the J gene end by 4 bases; junction bases not matched to a gene: 7. The CDR3 is made up of 15 amino acids. The CDR3 sequence is CASSHGTGLNQPQHF. The CDR3 DNA is TGTGCCAGCAGTCACGGGACAGGACTGAATCAGCCCCAGCATTTT.